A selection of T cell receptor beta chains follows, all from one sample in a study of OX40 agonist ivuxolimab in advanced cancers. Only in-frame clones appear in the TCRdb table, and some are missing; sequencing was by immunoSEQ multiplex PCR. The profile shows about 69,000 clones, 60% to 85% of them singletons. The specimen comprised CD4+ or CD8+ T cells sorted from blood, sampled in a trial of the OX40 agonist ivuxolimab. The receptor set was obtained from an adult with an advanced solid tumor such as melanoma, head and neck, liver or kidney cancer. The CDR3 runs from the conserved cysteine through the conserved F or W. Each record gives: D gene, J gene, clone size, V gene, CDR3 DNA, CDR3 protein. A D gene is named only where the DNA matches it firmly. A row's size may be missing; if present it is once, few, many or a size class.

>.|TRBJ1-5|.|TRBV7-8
TGTGCCTCGGGACAAAACAATCAGCCCCAGCATTTT
CASGQNNQPQHF
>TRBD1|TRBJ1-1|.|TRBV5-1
TGCGCCAGCAGCTTGGTTGGACAGGGGACTGAAGCTTTCTTT
CASSLVGQGTEAFF
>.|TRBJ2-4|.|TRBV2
TGTGCCAGCAGTAAAAGTCTGGGCCTTCCACCACAGTACTTC
CASSKSLGLPPQYF
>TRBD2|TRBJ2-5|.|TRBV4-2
TGTGCCAGCAGCAGCCGACTAGCGGGAGGCCTAGAGACCCAGTACTTC
CASSSRLAGGLETQYF
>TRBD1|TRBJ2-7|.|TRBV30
TGTGCCTGGAGTAGGGGACAGAACTACGAGCAGTACTTC
CAWSRGQNYEQYF
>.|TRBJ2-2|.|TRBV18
TGTGCCAGCTCACCAAAGGAGGGAATCCGGAACACCGGGGAGCTGTTTTTT
CASSPKEGIRNTGELFF
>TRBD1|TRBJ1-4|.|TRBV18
TGTGCCAGCTCACCCCAACAGGGGGGGAATGAAAAACTGTTTTTT
CASSPQQGGNEKLFF
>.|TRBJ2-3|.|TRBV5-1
TGCGCCAGCAGCCGTGGGGTGTCCCGAGATACGCAGTATTTT
CASSRGVSRDTQYF
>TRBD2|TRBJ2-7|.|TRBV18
TGTGCCAGCTCACCAATGGGACTAGCGGCATCCTACGAGCAGTACTTC
CASSPMGLAASYEQYF
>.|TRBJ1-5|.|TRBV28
TGTGCCAGCAGCCCCGCCCCCCGGACAGCGGATCAGCCCCAGCATTTT
CASSPAPRTADQPQHF
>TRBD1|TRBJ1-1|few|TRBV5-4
TGTGCCAGCACCCCAGGGGGTTCTGAAGCTTTCTTT
CASTPGGSEAFF
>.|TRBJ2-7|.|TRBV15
TGTGCCACCAAGCCATCCCTCGGGTCCGCCTACGAGCAGTACTTC
CATKPSLGSAYEQYF
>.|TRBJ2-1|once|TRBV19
TGTGCCACTTCCCGGGGGAACTTCTACAATGAGCAGTTCTTC
CATSRGNFYNEQFF
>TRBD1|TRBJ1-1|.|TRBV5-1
TGCGCCAGCAGCCCCGGGACAGGGAACACTGAAGCTTTCTTT
CASSPGTGNTEAFF
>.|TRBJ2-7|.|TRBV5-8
TGTGCCAGCAGCTTGAGGGGGGGCTCCTACGAGCAGTACTTC
CASSLRGGSYEQYF
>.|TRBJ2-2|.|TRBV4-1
TGCGCCAGCAGCCAAGCCACCGGGGAGCTGTTTTTT
CASSQATGELFF
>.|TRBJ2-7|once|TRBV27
TGTGCCAGCCCCAACCCCTACGAGCAGTACTTC
CASPNPYEQYF
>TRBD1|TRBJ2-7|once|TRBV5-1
TGCGCCAGCAGCCAGAGGGACAGGGGCTCCTACGAGCAGTACTTC
CASSQRDRGSYEQYF
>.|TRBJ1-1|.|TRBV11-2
TGTGCCAGCAGCCCCACCCAGGATACTGAAGCTTTCTTT
CASSPTQDTEAFF
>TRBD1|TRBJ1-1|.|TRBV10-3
TGTGCCACCCAGGGGGGGACAGGTTTAGGAAGAGCTTTCTTT
CATQGGTGLGRAFF
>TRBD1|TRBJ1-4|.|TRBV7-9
TGTGCCAGCAGCCCAGGGGGGCTCCCCCCTGAGAAACTGTTTTTT
CASSPGGLPPEKLFF
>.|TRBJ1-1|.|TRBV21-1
TGTGCCAGCAGCACCAATACAGGGCTGAACACTGAAGCTTTCTTT
CASSTNTGLNTEAFF
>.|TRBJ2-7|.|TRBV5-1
TGCGCCAGCAGCAACAGGGTTTCCGCCCACGAGCAGTACTTC
CASSNRVSAHEQYF
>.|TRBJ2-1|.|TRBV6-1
TGTGCCAGCAGTGAAGTTGACGGATACAATGAGCAGTTCTTC
CASSEVDGYNEQFF
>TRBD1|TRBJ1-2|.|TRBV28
TGTGCCAGCAGTCCGCAGGGGGCGCCCGGCTACACCTTC
CASSPQGAPGYTF
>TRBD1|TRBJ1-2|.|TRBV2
TGTGCCAGCAGTGAAGCGGGACAGGATCTTCATGGCTACACCTTC
CASSEAGQDLHGYTF
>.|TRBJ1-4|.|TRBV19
TGTGCCAGTAGCGACGGATATGTCGAAAAACTGTTTTTT
CASSDGYVEKLFF
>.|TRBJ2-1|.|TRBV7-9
TGTGCCAGCAGCTCGCCACTAGCCCAATACAATGAGCAGTTCTTC
CASSSPLAQYNEQFF
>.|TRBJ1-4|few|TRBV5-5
TGTGCCAGCAGCCTCGAGCCTGCATCGAAACTGTTTTTT
CASSLEPASKLFF
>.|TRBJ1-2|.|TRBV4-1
TGCGCCAGCAGCCAAGTTACGGGGTTTGGAGGCTACACCTTC
CASSQVTGFGGYTF
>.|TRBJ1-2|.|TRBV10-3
TGTGCCATCAGTGAGAGTCTGCAGTATGGCTACACCTTC
CAISESLQYGYTF
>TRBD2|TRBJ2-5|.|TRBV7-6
TGTGCCAGCAGCTTCCGGGGGGGAGAGACCCAGTACTTC
CASSFRGGETQYF
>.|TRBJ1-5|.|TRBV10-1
TGCGCCACGACCATTGCGGGTCAGCCCCAGCATTTT
CATTIAGQPQHF
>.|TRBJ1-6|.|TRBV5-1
TGCGCCAGCAGTCGCGACAGCCTTAATTCACCCCTCCACTTT
CASSRDSLNSPLHF
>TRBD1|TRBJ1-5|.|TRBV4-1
TGCGCCAGCAGCCAAGATGGGACAGGGGCGTTGAGGGCGCCCCAGCATTTT
CASSQDGTGALRAPQHF
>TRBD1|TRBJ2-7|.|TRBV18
TGTGCCAGCTCACCTGGACAGGATCTCGAGCAGTACTTC
CASSPGQDLEQYF
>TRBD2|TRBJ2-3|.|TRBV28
TGTGCCAGCAGTCTCATAGCGGGAGGCCGTCCAGATACGCAGTATTTT
CASSLIAGGRPDTQYF
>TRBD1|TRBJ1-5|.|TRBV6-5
TGTGCCAGCACCTCCGGGACAGGGGAGCAGCCCCAGCATTTT
CASTSGTGEQPQHF
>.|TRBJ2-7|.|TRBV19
TGTGCCAGTAGTCTTTCCGCCTACGAGCAGTACTTC
CASSLSAYEQYF
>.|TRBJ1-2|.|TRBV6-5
TGTGCCAGCAGTTCCCCTAGCTCTCCCTATGGCTACACCTTC
CASSSPSSPYGYTF
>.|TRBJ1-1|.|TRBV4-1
TGCGCCAGCAGCCAAATCAGGGTTGGGACTGAAGCTTTCTTT
CASSQIRVGTEAFF
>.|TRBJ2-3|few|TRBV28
TGTGCCAGCAGAACCCACAGGGCCGCAAGCACAGATACGCAGTATTTT
CASRTHRAASTDTQYF
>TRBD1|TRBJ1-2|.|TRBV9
TGTGCCAGCAGCCCCGCGACAGGGCCTTACTATGGCTACACCTTC
CASSPATGPYYGYTF
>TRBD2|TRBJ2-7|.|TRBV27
TGTGCCAGCAGTTTAAGTAGCGGGAGGGTCCACGAGCAGTACTTC
CASSLSSGRVHEQYF
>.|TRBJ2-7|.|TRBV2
TGTGCCAGCAGTGAGTCTAGCGTAAATTCCTACGAGCAGTACTTC
CASSESSVNSYEQYF
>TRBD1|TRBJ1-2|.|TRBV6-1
TGTGCCAGCAGTTTGACAGGGGGTCTAGGCTACACCTTC
CASSLTGGLGYTF
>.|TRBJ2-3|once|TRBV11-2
TGTGCCAGCAGCAAGGGGCCGCTTATTGGGGATACGCAGTATTTT
CASSKGPLIGDTQYF
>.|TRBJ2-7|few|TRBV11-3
TGTGCCAGCAGCTTAGACGGCGTGGACGAGCAGTACTTC
CASSLDGVDEQYF
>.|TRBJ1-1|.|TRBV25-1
TGTGCCAGCAGTGACGGCCTCAGGGGCGTAGAGAACACTGAAGCTTTCTTT
CASSDGLRGVENTEAFF
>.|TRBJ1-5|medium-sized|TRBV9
TGTGCCAGCAGCGGACATAGCAATCAGCCCCAGCATTTT
CASSGHSNQPQHF
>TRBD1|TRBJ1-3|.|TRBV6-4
TGTGCCAGCAAGGTGGGGCAGGGGGAGAACACCATATATTTT
CASKVGQGENTIYF
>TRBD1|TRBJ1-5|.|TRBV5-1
TGCGCCAGCAGCCAGGGACAGGACGGTCAGCCCCAGCATTTT
CASSQGQDGQPQHF
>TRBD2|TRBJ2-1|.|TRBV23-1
TGCGCCAGCAGTCCAAAACTAGCGGGAGGGTATGAGCAGTTCTTC
CASSPKLAGGYEQFF
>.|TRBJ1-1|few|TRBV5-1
TGCGCCAGCAGCCAACCGGAGGGGAGCACTGAAGCTTTCTTT
CASSQPEGSTEAFF
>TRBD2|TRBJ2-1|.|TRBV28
TGTGCCAGCACCTCACTAGCGGGGGACGACAATGGGCAGTTCTTC
CASTSLAGDDNGQFF
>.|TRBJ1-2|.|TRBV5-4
TGTGCCAGCAGCTCCGGACAGCAGGATGGCTACACCTTC
CASSSGQQDGYTF
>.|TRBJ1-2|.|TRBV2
TGTGCCAGCAGCGCAGGGACCTATGGCTACACCTTC
CASSAGTYGYTF
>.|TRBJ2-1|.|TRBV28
TGTGCCAGCAGTTTCCCCCCGGGCCCGGGAAATGAGCAGTTCTTC
CASSFPPGPGNEQFF
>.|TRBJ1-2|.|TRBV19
TGTGCCAGTAGTCCTAAATCTATTGGGACCGGCTATGGCTACACCTTC
CASSPKSIGTGYGYTF